The 17 T cell receptor beta chains given below trace back to one sample, sequenced in a study of blood T cell repertoires in COVID-19 (TCRdb year 2020). Libraries were built with the immunoSEQ multiplex PCR assay. TCRdb's version of the immuneACCESS table is confined to in-frame rearrangements and falls short of the full clone set. An unresolved V gene accounts for under half of the shortfall where checked; the remainder is of unknown origin. The sample records some 370,000 clones, 70% to 90% of which are singletons. The ten largest clonotypes hold less than 11% of the sample. The sample was peripheral blood. The receptors stem from a woman aged 25-40 years with COVID-19, enrolled during active disease.

The V call is TRBV6-5, the J call TRBJ1-5, with D perhaps matching TRBD1 (5 bases). The CDR3 runs to 15 residues. The ends were cut back, 2 bases at V and 4 bases at J, with 12 bases in the middle. Germline V lookup: CDR1 MNHEY, CDR2 SVGAGI. This CDR3 reads CASSYRGTRNQPQHF. CDR3 nucleotide sequence: TGTGCCAGCAGTTACCGGGGGACGAGGAATCAGCCCCAGCATTTT.

J is TRBJ2-1 and V is TRBV10-2, with 7 nucleotides matching TRBD2. Germline V gives CDR1 WSHSY, CDR2 SAAADI. V was clipped by 7 bases and J by 0 bases; unmatched bases: 6. The CDR3 runs to 15 residues. DNA of the CDR3: TGCGCCAGCACCGAGGGCGGGAGCTCCTACAATGAGCAGTTCTTC. Translating gives CASTEGGSSYNEQFF.

V usage is TRBV2 and J usage is TRBJ2-5, with a weak D call TRBD2 (6 bases). The V gene lost 6 bases and the J gene lost 2 bases, with 16 bases spanning the gap. The CDR3 spans 15 residues. Germline V gives CDR1 SNHLY, CDR2 FYNNEI. The CDR3 sequence: CASRYAGGNQETQYF. For the CDR3, the DNA is TGTGCCAGCAGGTACGCAGGAGGGAATCAAGAGACCCAGTACTTC. The full variable domain, completed using reference TRBV2 and TRBJ2-5, is EPEVTQTPSHQVTQMGQEVILRCVPISNHLYFYWYRQILGQKVEFLVSFYNNEISEKSEIFDDQFSVERPDGSNFTLKIRSTKLEDSAMYFCASRYAGGNQETQYFGPGTRLLVL.

The rearrangement uses TRBV30 and TRBJ2-3, with a possible D match to TRBD2 (5 bases). CDR1 is GTSNPN and CDR2 is SVGIG in the germline V gene (reference sequence). This CDR3 is 14 amino acids long. Deletions cut 0 bases from V and 1 base from J, with 8 bases between. The CDR3 sequence: CAWSVGSRTDTQYF. The CDR3 DNA reads as TGTGCCTGGAGTGTGGGGAGCCGCACAGATACGCAGTATTTT.

V is TRBV29-1 and J is TRBJ2-7; a weak D match, TRBD1 (5 bases). Trimming took off 7 bases at V and 4 bases at J, with 20 bases between the two ends. The CDR3 length is 14 residues. Germline V CDR1 and CDR2: SQVTM, ANQGSEA. Here the CDR3 DNA reads TGCAGCGCCTCACGTGGGGCCGCTCCGTACGAGCAGTACTTC. It codes for CSASRGAAPYEQYF.

The chain uses TRBV7-8 and TRBJ1-2; 8 nucleotides line up with TRBD1. Per germline, CDR1 SGHVS and CDR2 FQNEAQ. Trimming at V came to 1 base and at J to 1 base, leaving 2 bases not matched to a gene. The CDR3 spans 15 residues. As DNA, the CDR3 is TGTGCCAGCAGCTTAGGGGGACAGGTTAACTATGGCTACACCTTC. Translating gives CASSLGGQVNYGYTF.

The chain recombines TRBV12-5 with TRBJ2-1; TRBD2 agrees at 11 bases. There are 15 residues in the CDR3. In germline, CDR1 is LGHNT, CDR2 FRNRAP. The V and J ends lost 1 base and 10 bases, in that order; junction bases with no gene match: 6. Here the CDR3 DNA reads TGTGCTAGTGGTTTGGAACTAGCGGGAGATAGCGAGCAGTTCTTC. Translating it yields CASGLELAGDSEQFF.

This chain joins TRBV2 and TRBJ2-7, with D hard to call. Germline CDR1 reads SNHLY; CDR2 reads FYNNEI. This CDR3 contains 16 residues. Trimming took off 4 bases at V and 5 bases at J, with 21 bases between the two ends. CDR3 region: CASSGTVMRRFHEQYF. The CDR3, as DNA: TGTGCCAGCAGTGGAACCGTAATGCGGCGGTTCCACGAGCAGTACTTC.

The chain uses TRBV19 and TRBJ2-7, with 10 bases lining up with TRBD2. CDR1 is LNHDA, CDR2 SQIVND, per germline (reference sequence). The CDR3 consists of 14 residues. V dropped 7 bases and J dropped 1; count of bases not matched to a gene: 4. The CDR3 here is CASKPSGSSYEQYF. The CDR3 DNA is TGTGCCAGTAAGCCTAGCGGGAGTTCCTACGAGCAGTACTTC. The variable domain in full, completed from reference TRBV19 and TRBJ2-7, reads DGGITQSPKYLFRKEGQNVTLSCEQNLNHDAMYWYRQDPGQGLRLIYYSQIVNDFQKGDIAEGYSVSREKKESFPLTVTSAQKNPTAFYLCASKPSGSSYEQYFGPGTRLTVT.

V usage is TRBV4-1 and J usage is TRBJ2-1; the match to TRBD2 covers 7 bases. The length of the CDR3 is 18 residues. V was pared by 0 bases and J by 5 bases, with 13 bases of the junction left unmatched. The V gene's germline CDR1 is MGHRA and CDR2 YSYEKL. The chain's CDR3 is CASSQDGPGGKWDNEQFF. The CDR3 nucleotides are TGCGCCAGCAGCCAAGATGGTCCGGGGGGAAAGTGGGACAATGAGCAGTTCTTC.

J is TRBJ2-7 and V is TRBV11-2; 10 nucleotides agree with TRBD2. The CDR3 extends over 15 amino acids. The germline V gene encodes CDR1 SGHAT and CDR2 FQNNGV. With V trimmed by 6 bases and J by 2 bases, 7 bases remained unmatched. CDR3 sequence: CASSRTSGDTYEQYF. CDR3 DNA sequence: TGTGCCAGCAGTCGGACTAGCGGAGATACCTACGAGCAGTACTTC. Full variable domain (rest looked up from reference TRBV11-2 and TRBJ2-7): EAGVAQSPRYKIIEKRQSVAFWCNPISGHATLYWYQQILGQGPKLLIQFQNNGVVDDSQLPKDRFSAERLKGVDSTLKIQPAKLEDSAVYLCASSRTSGDTYEQYFGPGTRLTVT.

This chain uses TRBV6-1 with TRBJ1-5, with unresolved D. Trimming stripped 0 bases from V and 5 bases from J, with 11 bases between. Germline V gene data show CDR1 as MNHNS and CDR2 as SASEGT. This CDR3 spans 15 amino acids. CDR3 sequence reads: CASSEAGRRDQPQHF. As DNA, the CDR3 is TGTGCCAGCAGTGAAGCGGGGAGGAGGGATCAGCCCCAGCATTTT.

The chain couples TRBV10-1 to TRBJ1-2; perhaps TRBD1 as D (5 bases). The CDR3 runs to 14 residues. Germline V lookup: CDR1 WNHNN, CDR2 SYGVQD (reference sequence). V was clipped by 0 bases and J by 4 bases, with 9 bases between them. CDR3 DNA: TGCGCCAGCAGTGAGTCGTTTGGGGCCTATGGCTACACCTTC. Its translation: CASSESFGAYGYTF.

The chain couples TRBV19 to TRBJ2-2; D is perhaps TRBD2 (5 bases). V was clipped by 10 bases and J by 4 bases, with 16 bases between them. The V gene's germline CDR1 is LNHDA and CDR2 SQIVND (reference sequence). The CDR3 is 14 amino acids. CDR3 DNA sequence: TGTGCCACCACCGGACGAGGGATCACCGGGGAGCTGTTTTTT. Protein sequence: CATTGRGITGELFF.

The genes are TRBV5-1 and TRBJ2-3; D is uncertain. Trimming left V 1 base short and J 10 bases short, with 16 bases between. The germline gives CDR1 SGHRS, CDR2 YFSETQ. The CDR3 spans 14 residues. In DNA, the CDR3 is TGCGCCAGCAGCTTGCGCCAGAAGTCTCCTGCGCAGTATTTT. Its translation is CASSLRQKSPAQYF.

This sequence joins TRBV5-1 and TRBJ1-6; no definite D call. The CDR3 runs 16 residues. V was clipped by 4 bases and J by 5 bases, with 16 bases between them. The V gene's germline CDR1 is SGHRS and CDR2 YFSETQ. The CDR3 region has the DNA TGCGCCAGCAGCCGAACTAGCGAAGCCCATAATTCACCCCTCCACTTT. Amino acid sequence: CASSRTSEAHNSPLHF. Based on the CDR3 plus reference TRBV5-1 and TRBJ1-6, the full variable domain is KAGVTQTPRYLIKTRGQQVTLSCSPISGHRSVSWYQQTPGQGLQFLFEYFSETQRNKGNFPGRFSGRQFSNSRSEMNVSTLELGDSALYLCASSRTSEAHNSPLHFGNGTRLTVT.

This clone has a single count. The rearrangement joins TRBV7-9 to TRBJ2-7, with unresolved D. In germline, CDR1 is SEHNR, CDR2 FQNEAQ (reference sequence). The V end was cut by 5 bases, the J end by 5 bases, with 10 bases between. This CDR3 is 12 amino acids long. The CDR3: CASSSLVDEQYF. The CDR3 region has the DNA TGTGCCAGCAGCAGCCTTGTGGACGAGCAGTACTTC. Full variable domain (remainder filled in from reference TRBV7-9 and TRBJ2-7): DTGVSQNPRHKITKRGQNVTFRCDPISEHNRLYWYRQTLGQGPEFLTYFQNEAQLEKSRLLSDRFSAERPKGSFSTLEIQRTEQGDSAMYLCASSSLVDEQYFGPGTRLTVT.